The T cell receptor beta chain under discussion was sequenced for a study of Graves' ophthalmopathy and Graves' hyperthyroidism. This clonotype has ten or more counts. What it recognizes is unknown. Physicians reached a diagnosis by relying on clinical symptoms, serum thyroxine, TRAb, thyroid ultrasound and orbital computed tomography. Investigators amplified TCR beta CDR3 regions from RNA transcripts. Second-round multiplex PCR came after a first-round RT-PCR that employed HTBI primers. Each CDR3 protein is one row after TCRdb ran MiXCR on the multiplex PCR reads. The table lists about 220,000 distinct CDR3 sequences, 20% to 25% of them singletons. General study points: Appearing in blood as well were most expanded thyroid clonotypes above 0.001 frequency.

Germline CDR1 reads SGHRS; CDR2 reads YFSETQ. Trimming cost V 5 bases and J 4 bases; bases outside gene matches: 5. The CDR3 is 13 amino acids. This TCR was sampled from a woman aged 50 to 60 with Graves' ophthalmopathy. The chain has TRBV5-1 and TRBJ2-5, with 7 nucleotides matching TRBD1. Sequenced material: peripheral blood. The CDR3 region is CASRGTDRETQYF. The CDR3 DNA is TGCGCCAGCAGGGGGACAGACCGAGAGACCCAGTACTTC.